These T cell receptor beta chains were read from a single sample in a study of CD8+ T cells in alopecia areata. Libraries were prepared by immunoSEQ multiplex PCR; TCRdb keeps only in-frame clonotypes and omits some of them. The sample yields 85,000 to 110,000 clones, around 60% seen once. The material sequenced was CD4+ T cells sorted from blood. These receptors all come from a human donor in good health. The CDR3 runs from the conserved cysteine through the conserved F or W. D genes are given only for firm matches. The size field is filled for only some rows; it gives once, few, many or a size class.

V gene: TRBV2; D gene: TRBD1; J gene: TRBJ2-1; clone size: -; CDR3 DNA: TGTGCCAGCAGTTCCGGGACAGGCACCTACAATGAGCAGTTCTTC; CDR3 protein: CASSSGTGTYNEQFF
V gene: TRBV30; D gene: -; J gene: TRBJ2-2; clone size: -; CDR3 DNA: TGTGCCTGGAGTGTACGGTTCGCGAACACCGGGGAGCTGTTTTTT; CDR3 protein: CAWSVRFANTGELFF
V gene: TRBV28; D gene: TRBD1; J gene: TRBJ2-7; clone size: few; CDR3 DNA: TGTGCCAGCACGACCCCCGGGACAGGTCCCCACGAGCAGTACTTC; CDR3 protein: CASTTPGTGPHEQYF
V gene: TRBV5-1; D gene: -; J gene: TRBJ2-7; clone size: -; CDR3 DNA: TGCGCCAGCAGCTTTGACGGCTACGAGCAGTACTTC; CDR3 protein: CASSFDGYEQYF
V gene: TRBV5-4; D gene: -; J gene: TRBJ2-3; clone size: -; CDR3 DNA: TGTGCCAGCAGCTTGGGGGGAAACCGCGATACGCAGTATTTT; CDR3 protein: CASSLGGNRDTQYF
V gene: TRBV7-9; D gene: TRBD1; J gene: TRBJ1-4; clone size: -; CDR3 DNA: TGTGCCAGCAGCGCATGGGACAGGGCGGGTGAAAAACTGTTTTTT; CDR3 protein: CASSAWDRAGEKLFF
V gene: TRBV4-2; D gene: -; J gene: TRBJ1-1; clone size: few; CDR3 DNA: TGTGCCAGCAGCCAAGATAGTAGGAACACTGAAGCTTTCTTT; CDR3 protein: CASSQDSRNTEAFF
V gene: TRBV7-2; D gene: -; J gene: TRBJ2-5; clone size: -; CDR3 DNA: TGTGCCAGCAGCTTAAGCCTTGGGGGGGCCGCAGAGACCCAGTACTTC; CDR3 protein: CASSLSLGGAAETQYF
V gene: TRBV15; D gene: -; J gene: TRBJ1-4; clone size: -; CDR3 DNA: TGTGCCACCAGCAGAGGATCATCTGGGGGGGTCGATGAAAAACTGTTTTTT; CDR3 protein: CATSRGSSGGVDEKLFF
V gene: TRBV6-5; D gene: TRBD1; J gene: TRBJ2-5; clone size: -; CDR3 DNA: TGTGCCAGCAGTTACGGCAGGGGGCAAGAGACCCAGTACTTC; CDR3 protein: CASSYGRGQETQYF
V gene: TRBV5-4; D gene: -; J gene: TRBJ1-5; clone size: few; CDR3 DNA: TGTGCCAGCAGCTTGGATTTGAGTGATCAGCCCCAGCATTTT; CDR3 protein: CASSLDLSDQPQHF
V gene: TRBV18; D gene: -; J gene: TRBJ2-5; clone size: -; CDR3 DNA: TGTGCCAGCTCACCACCCGCCGACGCACAAGAGACCCAGTACTTC; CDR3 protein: CASSPPADAQETQYF
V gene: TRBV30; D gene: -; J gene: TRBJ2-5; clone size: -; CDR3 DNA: TGTGCCTGGAGTGCCTCTCGACGGACCCAAGAGACCCAGTACTTC; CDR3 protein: CAWSASRRTQETQYF
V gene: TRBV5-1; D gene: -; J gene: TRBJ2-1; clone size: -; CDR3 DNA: TGCGCCAGCGAGGGAGGGGGCTCCTACAATGAGCAGTTCTTC; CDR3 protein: CASEGGGSYNEQFF
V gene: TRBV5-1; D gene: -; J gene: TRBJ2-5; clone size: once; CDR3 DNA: TGCGCCAGCAGCATGGACGGCTTGGAGACCCAGTACTTC; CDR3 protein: CASSMDGLETQYF
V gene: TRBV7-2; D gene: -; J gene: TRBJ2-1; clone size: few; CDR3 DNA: TGTGCCAGCAGCGAAGCTATCAATGAGCAGTTCTTC; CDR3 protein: CASSEAINEQFF
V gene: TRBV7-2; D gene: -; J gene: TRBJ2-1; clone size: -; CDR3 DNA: TGTGCCAGCAGCCCGGGGGGCAGTAATGGTGAGCAGTTCTTC; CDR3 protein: CASSPGGSNGEQFF
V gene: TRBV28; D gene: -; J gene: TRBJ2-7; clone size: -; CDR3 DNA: TGTGCCAGCAGTTCGACCAATCTCTACGAGCAGTACTTC; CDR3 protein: CASSSTNLYEQYF
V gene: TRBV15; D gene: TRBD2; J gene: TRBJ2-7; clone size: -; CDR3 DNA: TGTGCCACCAGCAGAGATAAAGGACTAGAGGCGCAGTACTTC; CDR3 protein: CATSRDKGLEAQYF
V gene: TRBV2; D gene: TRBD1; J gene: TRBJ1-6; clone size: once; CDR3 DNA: TGTGCCAGCAGTGGACAGGGGGGAAGGTCACCCCTCCACTTT; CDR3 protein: CASSGQGGRSPLHF
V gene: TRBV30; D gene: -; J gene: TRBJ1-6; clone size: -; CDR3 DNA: TGTGCCTGGAGTGTACAGGCCAATTCACCCCTCCACTTT; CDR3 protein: CAWSVQANSPLHF
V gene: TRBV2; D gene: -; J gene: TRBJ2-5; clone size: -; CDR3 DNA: TGTGCCAGCAGCGAAAGTATAGGTTACCAAGAGACCCAGTACTTC; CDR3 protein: CASSESIGYQETQYF
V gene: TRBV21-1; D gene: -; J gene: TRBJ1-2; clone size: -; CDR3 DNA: TGTGCCAGCAATACATTGGGAATAAATTACCTCCTAGGGCTCTTC; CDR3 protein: CASNTLGINYLLGLF
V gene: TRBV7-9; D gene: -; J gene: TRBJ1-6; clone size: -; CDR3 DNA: TGTGCCAGCAGACCGGACGGGAATTCACCCCTCCACTTT; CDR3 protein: CASRPDGNSPLHF
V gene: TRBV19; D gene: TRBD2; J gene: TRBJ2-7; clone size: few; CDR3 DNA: TGTGCCAGTAGGGGGACTAGCGGGGCCTCCTACGAGCAGTACTTC; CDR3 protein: CASRGTSGASYEQYF
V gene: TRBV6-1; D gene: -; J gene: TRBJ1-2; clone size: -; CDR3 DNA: TGTGCCATCACAGGCGCTAACTATGGCTACACCTTC; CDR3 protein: CAITGANYGYTF
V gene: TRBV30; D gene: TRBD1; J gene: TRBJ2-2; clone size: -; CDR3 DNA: TGTGCCTGGGGGACAGGGTCCGGGGAGCTGTTTTTT; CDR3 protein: CAWGTGSGELFF
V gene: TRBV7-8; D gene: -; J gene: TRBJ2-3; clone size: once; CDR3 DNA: TGTGCCAGCGGGGGGAGCACAGATACGCAGTATTTT; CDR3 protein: CASGGSTDTQYF
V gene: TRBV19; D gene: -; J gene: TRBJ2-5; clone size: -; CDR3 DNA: TGTGCCAGTAGTGCACATTCTCCAGGGACACTGGGGCGTCGAGAGACCCAGTACTTC; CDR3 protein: CASSAHSPGTLGRRETQYF
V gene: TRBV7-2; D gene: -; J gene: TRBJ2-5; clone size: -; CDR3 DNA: TGTGCCAGCAGCTTAGGCGCCTGGGGGTATGAGACCCAGTACTTC; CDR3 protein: CASSLGAWGYETQYF
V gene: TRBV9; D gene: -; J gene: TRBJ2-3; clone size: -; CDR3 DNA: TGTGCCAGCAGCGTTGGTATAGGCACAGATACGCAGTATTTT; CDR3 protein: CASSVGIGTDTQYF
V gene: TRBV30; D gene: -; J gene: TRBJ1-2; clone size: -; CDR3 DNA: TGTGCCTGGAGTGTTCGGGGGCCGATCTATGGCTACACCTTC; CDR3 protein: CAWSVRGPIYGYTF
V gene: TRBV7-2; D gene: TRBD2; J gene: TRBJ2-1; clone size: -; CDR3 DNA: TGTGCCAGCAGCTTAGTAGCGGGGGTAAACAATGAGCAGTTCTTC; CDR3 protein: CASSLVAGVNNEQFF
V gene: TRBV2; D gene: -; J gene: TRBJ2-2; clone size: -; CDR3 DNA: TGTGCCAGCAGTAGGGGGGCCGGGGAGCTGTTTTTT; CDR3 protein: CASSRGAGELFF
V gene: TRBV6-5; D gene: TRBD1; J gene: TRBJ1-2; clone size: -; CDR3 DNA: TGTGCCAGCAGTTACTCGACAGGGAGCGGCTACACCTTC; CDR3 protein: CASSYSTGSGYTF
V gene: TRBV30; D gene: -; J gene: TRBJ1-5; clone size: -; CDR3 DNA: TGTGCCTGGAGTGTACAAGGGGGTAGCAATCAGCCCCAGCATTTT; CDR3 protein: CAWSVQGGSNQPQHF
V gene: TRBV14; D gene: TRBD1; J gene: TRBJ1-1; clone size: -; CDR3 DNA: TGTGCCAGCAGCATACGGACAGGGAAAACTTTCTTT; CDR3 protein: CASSIRTGKTFF
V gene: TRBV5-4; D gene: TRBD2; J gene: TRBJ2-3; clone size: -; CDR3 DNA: TGTGCCAGCAGCCGCGGAGGAGCGGGGGGGCTGGCAGATACGCAGTATTTT; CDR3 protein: CASSRGGAGGLADTQYF
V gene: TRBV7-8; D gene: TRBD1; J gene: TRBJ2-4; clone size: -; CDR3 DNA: TGTGCCAGCAGCACAGGACAGGGGGGAAACATTCAGTACTTC; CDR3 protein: CASSTGQGGNIQYF
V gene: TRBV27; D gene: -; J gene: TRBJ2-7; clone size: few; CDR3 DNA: TGTGCCAGCAGATATATAGTGGGCCCGGGGAAAGGGGTATACGAGCAGTACTTC; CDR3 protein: CASRYIVGPGKGVYEQYF
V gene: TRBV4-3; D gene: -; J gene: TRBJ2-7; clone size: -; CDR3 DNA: TGCGCCAGCAGCCAAGAGGCTAGGTCCCACGAGCAGTACTTC; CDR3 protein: CASSQEARSHEQYF
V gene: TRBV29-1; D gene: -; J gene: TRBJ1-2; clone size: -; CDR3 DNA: TGCAGCGTTGGGGGCAGGTCTGTCGCACACTATGGCTACACCTTC; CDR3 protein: CSVGGRSVAHYGYTF
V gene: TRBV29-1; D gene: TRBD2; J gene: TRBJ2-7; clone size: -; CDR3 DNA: TGCAGCGTGCGGACTAGCGGGGGCTACGAGCAGTACTTC; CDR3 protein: CSVRTSGGYEQYF
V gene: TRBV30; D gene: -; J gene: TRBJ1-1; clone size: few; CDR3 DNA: TGTGCCTGGGGCGGGGAATTGAACACTGAAGCTTTCTTT; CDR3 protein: CAWGGELNTEAFF
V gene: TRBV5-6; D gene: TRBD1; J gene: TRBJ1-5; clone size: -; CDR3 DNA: TGTGCCAGCAGCCGCCGGGACAGGGTTCATCAGCCCCAGCATTTT; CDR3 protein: CASSRRDRVHQPQHF
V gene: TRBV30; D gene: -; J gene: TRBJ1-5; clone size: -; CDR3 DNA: TGTGCCTGGAGTGGTAGGGGGTATAGCAATCAGCCCCAGCATTTT; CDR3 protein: CAWSGRGYSNQPQHF
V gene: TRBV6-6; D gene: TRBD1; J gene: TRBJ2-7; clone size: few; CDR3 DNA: TGTGCCAGCAGAAGACCGGGACAGGACTACGAGCAGTACTTC; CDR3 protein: CASRRPGQDYEQYF
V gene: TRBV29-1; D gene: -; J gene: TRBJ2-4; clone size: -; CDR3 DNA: TGCAGCGTTGTGTCGGAATCCAAAAACATTCAGTACTTC; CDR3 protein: CSVVSESKNIQYF
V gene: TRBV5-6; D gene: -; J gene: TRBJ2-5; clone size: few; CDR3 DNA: TGTGCCAGCCGTTGGAGAGGGACGCAAGAGACCCAGTACTTC; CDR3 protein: CASRWRGTQETQYF
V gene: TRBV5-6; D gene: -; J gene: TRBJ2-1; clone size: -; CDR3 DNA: TGTGCCAGCAGCTTGAGCGGCGCGGGCCACTACAATGAGCAGTTCTTC; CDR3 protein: CASSLSGAGHYNEQFF
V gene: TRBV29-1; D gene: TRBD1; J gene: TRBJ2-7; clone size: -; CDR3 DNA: TGCAGCGCCAGGGGACAGACCTCCTACGAGCAGTACTTC; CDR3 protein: CSARGQTSYEQYF
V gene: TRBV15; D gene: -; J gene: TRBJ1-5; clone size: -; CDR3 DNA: TGTGCCACCAGCAGGGAGAGGGGCAATCAGCCCCAGCATTTT; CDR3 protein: CATSRERGNQPQHF
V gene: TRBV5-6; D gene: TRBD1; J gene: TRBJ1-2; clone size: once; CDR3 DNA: TGTGCCAGCAGCCCGAGGACAGGGTTCTATGGCTACACCTTC; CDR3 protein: CASSPRTGFYGYTF
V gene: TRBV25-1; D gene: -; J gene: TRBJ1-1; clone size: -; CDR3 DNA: TGTGCAACGCAACGGAACACTGAAGCTTTCTTT; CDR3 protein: CATQRNTEAFF
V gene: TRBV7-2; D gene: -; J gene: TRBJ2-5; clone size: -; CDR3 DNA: TGTGCCAGCGGCTACCCTCAAGAGACCCAGTACTTC; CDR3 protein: CASGYPQETQYF
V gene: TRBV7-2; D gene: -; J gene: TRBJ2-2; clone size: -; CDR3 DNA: TGTGCCAGCAGCTTACTGGGCGCGAACACCGGGGAGCTGTTTTTT; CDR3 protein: CASSLLGANTGELFF
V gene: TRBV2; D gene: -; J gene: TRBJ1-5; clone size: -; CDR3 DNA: TGTGCCAGCAGGAAAGGGGTTGGCAATCAGCCCCAGCATTTT; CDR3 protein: CASRKGVGNQPQHF
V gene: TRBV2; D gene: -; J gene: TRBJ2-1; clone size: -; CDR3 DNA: TGTGCCAGCAGGGAATCCCGACAGTTCTTC; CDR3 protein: CASRESRQFF
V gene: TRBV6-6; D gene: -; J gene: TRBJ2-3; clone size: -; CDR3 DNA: TGTGCCAGCAGTTACACCCAGCCCCCCACAGATACGCAGTATTTT; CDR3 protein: CASSYTQPPTDTQYF
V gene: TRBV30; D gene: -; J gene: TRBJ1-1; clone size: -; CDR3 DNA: TGTGCCTGGAGTGTAGGTTGGGGGAACAACACTGAAGCTTTCTTT; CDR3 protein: CAWSVGWGNNTEAFF